This T cell receptor beta chain was obtained from a study of Graves' ophthalmopathy and Graves' hyperthyroidism. This clonotype appeared many times. In donors with ophthalmopathy, activity was moderate-to-severe, with CAS ≥3, NOSPECS ≥4 and duration under 3 months. V was shortened by 1 base and J by 3 bases, with 12 bases between the two germline ends. Per the germline V gene, CDR1 is SGHVS and CDR2 is FQNEAQ. The length of the CDR3 is 15 residues. Amplified material comprised TCR beta CDR3 regions derived from RNA transcripts. A first-round RT-PCR used HTBI primers, followed by a second-round multiplex PCR. TCRdb redid the calling of the multiplex PCR reads with MiXCR, one entry per CDR3 protein. The sample has 600,000 to 950,000 distinct CDR3 sequences, roughly two fifths seen once.

Source material: peripheral blood. The receptor was isolated from an adult man with Graves' ophthalmopathy. The genes are TRBV7-8 and TRBJ1-2, with a tentative D call TRBD1 (6 bases). For the CDR3, the DNA is TGTGCCAGCAGCTTAGGCTACAGGGTTGACTATGGCTACACCTTC. It codes for CASSLGYRVDYGYTF.